This T cell receptor (beta chain) comes out of a study of STAT5B mutations in CD4+ large granular lymphocyte leukemia. Findings and caveats of the study: The CD4+ versus CD8+ T-LGLL clonality difference may reflect limited sample size. TRBV06-family usage was enriched in top patient clones (8/27) versus controls (2/35). Over 20% of private leukemic clonotypes occurred rarely in other patients' non-leukemic repertoires.

About this clone: Its antigen is currently unknown.

Per the study methods: The detection floor for productive clonotype frequency was 2.59 x 10-5. Profiling relied on immunoSEQ multiplex PCR, and the TCRdb table lists in-frame clones only, not all of them. The V and J calls and clone size were taken over from that table, and D and trimming were inferred from the DNA. The data contain some 21,000 clones, over 65% of them singletons. The junction had 13 bases not matched to a gene; V was cut back by 3 bases and J by 1 base. The CDR3 contains 19 residues. CDR1 is SGDLS and CDR2 is YYNGEE in the germline V gene. This sequence joins TRBV9 and TRBJ2-3; TRBD2 matches 11 bases. This clonotype was obtained from a human donor in good health. The sample comprised CD4+ T cells from blood buffy coats. The CDR3 reads CASSEGGTSGSLGTDTQYF. The CDR3 DNA sequence: TGTGCCAGCAGCGAGGGTGGCACTAGCGGGAGTCTCGGCACAGATACGCAGTATTTT.